This T cell receptor beta chain was found in a study of Ad26.COV2.S vaccination and SARS-CoV-2 variants. The overall study: Ad26.COV2.S was injected intramuscularly once or twice, 56 days apart. Findings of the study overall: Substantial breadth was reported for post-vaccination spike-specific CD8+ and CD4+ T cells.

Some clones are missing from TCRdb's copy, which holds only in-frame ones; the method was immunoSEQ multiplex PCR. The sample shows roughly 400,000 clones, around 89% of them seen only once. Noted treatment: about 20 received Ad26.COV2.S at low or high dose, single or two shots; 5 received placebo; per-sample allocation not given. The study sampled participants on day 63 after the first vaccine or placebo injection. A Boston donor was an adult aged 18-55 years. In regard to this clone: Its cognate antigen is unknown.

This specimen consisted of peripheral blood, obtained in a trial of Ad26.COV2.S vaccine versus placebo. The sequence was collected from a person aged 18-60 years who received the Ad26.COV2.S COVID-19 vaccine or a placebo.

Here the CDR3 reads CASSYDRGSLGYTF. The CDR3 DNA reads as TGTGCCAGCAGTTACGACCGGGGGTCTCTAGGCTACACCTTC. The V call is TRBV6-6, the J call TRBJ1-2, with D tentatively TRBD1 (5 bases). V lost 2 bases and J 8 bases, leaving 15 bases between the germline ends. Germline-derived CDR1 and CDR2 are MNHNY and SVGAGI (reference sequence). This CDR3 is built from 14 residues.